These T cell receptor beta chains were read from a single sample in a study of response to subunit inactivated influenza vaccine. TCRdb recomputed calls from the RT-PCR reads with MiXCR, one row per CDR3 protein. There are 600,000 to 850,000 distinct CDR3 sequences in the sample; about 14% occur only once, and roughly 7.6% lies in the top ten. This sample comprised PBMCs from blood, obtained less than 15 days before vaccination. The receptor set was obtained from a man between 50 and 59 years old who received an inactivated influenza vaccine. Each CDR3 is given with its conserved first and last residue. Fields, in order: clone size, V gene, J gene, D gene, CDR3 protein, CDR3 DNA. A D gene is named only where the DNA matches it firmly. Where a row states a size, it is once, few, many or the class of an expanded clone; other rows omit it.

clone_size: NA; v_call: TRBV6-2/TRBV6-3; j_call: TRBJ2-7; d_call: TRBD1; cdr3_aa: CASSYRRRGSYEQYF; cdr3_nt: TGTGCCAGCAGTTACAGGCGCAGGGGGTCCTACGAGCAGTACTTC
clone_size: NA; v_call: TRBV20-1; j_call: TRBJ2-2; d_call: NA; cdr3_aa: CSALDWTEYTGELFF; cdr3_nt: TGCAGTGCCTTAGATTGGACAGAGTACACCGGGGAGCTGTTTTTT
clone_size: many; v_call: TRBV29-1; j_call: TRBJ2-7; d_call: NA; cdr3_aa: CSVGPVAYEQYF; cdr3_nt: TGCAGCGTTGGCCCGGTGGCCTACGAGCAGTACTTC
clone_size: NA; v_call: TRBV7-9; j_call: TRBJ2-1; d_call: NA; cdr3_aa: CASSPKYRESNEQFF; cdr3_nt: TGTGCCAGCAGCCCTAAATACAGGGAAAGCAATGAGCAGTTCTTC
clone_size: NA; v_call: TRBV20-1; j_call: TRBJ2-1; d_call: NA; cdr3_aa: CSASGGEEIGEQFF; cdr3_nt: TGCAGTGCTAGTGGGGGCGAGGAGATCGGTGAGCAGTTCTTC
clone_size: few; v_call: TRBV12-3/TRBV12-4; j_call: TRBJ2-2; d_call: TRBD2; cdr3_aa: CASSEGLVGTGELFF; cdr3_nt: TGTGCCAGCAGTGAAGGACTAGTCGGAACCGGGGAGCTGTTTTTT
clone_size: NA; v_call: TRBV10-3; j_call: TRBJ1-5; d_call: NA; cdr3_aa: CAISPPQGQPQHF; cdr3_nt: TGTGCCATCAGCCCACCCCAGGGCCAGCCCCAGCATTTT
clone_size: few; v_call: TRBV7-8; j_call: TRBJ2-1; d_call: TRBD2; cdr3_aa: CASSLKREIHNEQFF; cdr3_nt: TGTGCCAGCAGCTTAAAGCGGGAGATCCACAATGAGCAGTTCTTC
clone_size: NA; v_call: TRBV15; j_call: TRBJ1-5; d_call: NA; cdr3_aa: CATEQVGRVNQPQHF; cdr3_nt: TGTGCCACCGAGCAGGTCGGCAGGGTCAATCAGCCCCAGCATTTT
clone_size: NA; v_call: TRBV7-2; j_call: TRBJ2-3; d_call: NA; cdr3_aa: CASSAGVDTQYF; cdr3_nt: TGTGCCAGCAGTGCAGGGGTAGATACGCAGTATTTT
clone_size: few; v_call: TRBV7-2; j_call: TRBJ2-7; d_call: TRBD2; cdr3_aa: CASSLRASGNEQYF; cdr3_nt: TGTGCCAGCAGCTTACGGGCTAGCGGAAACGAGCAGTACTTC
clone_size: NA; v_call: TRBV5-1; j_call: TRBJ2-1; d_call: TRBD2; cdr3_aa: CASSRGGPDEQFF; cdr3_nt: TGCGCCAGCAGTCGGGGGGGCCCCGATGAGCAGTTCTTC
clone_size: NA; v_call: TRBV20-1; j_call: TRBJ2-7; d_call: TRBD1; cdr3_aa: CSARSGQGNSYEQYF; cdr3_nt: TGCAGTGCTAGGAGCGGACAGGGGAACTCCTACGAGCAGTACTTC
clone_size: NA; v_call: TRBV7-6; j_call: TRBJ2-7; d_call: TRBD1; cdr3_aa: CASSSPRQGDEQYF; cdr3_nt: TGTGCCAGCAGCTCCCCCCGACAGGGAGACGAGCAGTACTTC
clone_size: once; v_call: TRBV6-5; j_call: TRBJ1-2; d_call: NA; cdr3_aa: CASSRTSNYGYTF; cdr3_nt: TGTGCCAGCAGCCGGACGAGTAACTATGGCTACACCTTC
clone_size: NA; v_call: TRBV5-1; j_call: TRBJ2-7; d_call: TRBD1; cdr3_aa: CASSSGDRGGEQYF; cdr3_nt: TGCGCCAGCAGCTCGGGGGACAGGGGTGGAGAGCAGTACTTC
clone_size: few; v_call: TRBV7-2; j_call: TRBJ2-3; d_call: NA; cdr3_aa: CASSSQGGGLPDTQYF; cdr3_nt: TGTGCCAGCAGCTCCCAGGGGGGAGGTCTTCCGGATACGCAGTATTTT
clone_size: few; v_call: TRBV29-1; j_call: TRBJ1-2; d_call: TRBD1; cdr3_aa: CSVGGQDAYGTF; cdr3_nt: TGCAGCGTTGGTGGACAGGACGCCTACGGCACCTTC
clone_size: NA; v_call: TRBV5-1; j_call: TRBJ2-7; d_call: NA; cdr3_aa: CASTGETSPFEQYF; cdr3_nt: TGCGCCAGCACAGGGGAGACTAGTCCGTTCGAGCAGTACTTC
clone_size: many; v_call: TRBV29-1; j_call: TRBJ1-1; d_call: TRBD1; cdr3_aa: CSALDRADTEAFF; cdr3_nt: TGCAGCGCACTGGACAGGGCCGACACTGAAGCTTTCTTT
clone_size: NA; v_call: TRBV10-3; j_call: TRBJ2-1; d_call: TRBD2; cdr3_aa: CAISGLAGGSSYNEQFF; cdr3_nt: TGTGCCATCAGTGGACTAGCGGGGGGGAGCTCCTACAATGAGCAGTTCTTC
clone_size: NA; v_call: TRBV4-2; j_call: TRBJ2-3; d_call: TRBD2; cdr3_aa: CASSQDSYGERGIGTDTQYF; cdr3_nt: TGTGCCAGCAGCCAAGATAGCTACGGGGAGCGGGGGATCGGCACAGATACGCAGTATTTT
clone_size: few; v_call: TRBV9; j_call: TRBJ2-7; d_call: NA; cdr3_aa: CASSENSHYEQYF; cdr3_nt: TGTGCCAGCAGCGAGAACAGTCACTACGAGCAGTACTTC
clone_size: few; v_call: TRBV6-5; j_call: TRBJ2-1; d_call: TRBD2; cdr3_aa: CASSYSRYSGESSYNEQFF; cdr3_nt: TGTGCCAGCAGTTACTCGCGATATAGCGGGGAAAGCTCCTACAATGAGCAGTTCTTC
clone_size: NA; v_call: TRBV7-9; j_call: TRBJ2-1; d_call: NA; cdr3_aa: CASSLEREQFF; cdr3_nt: TGTGCCAGCAGCCTGGAACGCGAGCAGTTCTTC
clone_size: few; v_call: TRBV20-1; j_call: TRBJ2-7; d_call: TRBD2; cdr3_aa: CSARTGTSGAYEQYF; cdr3_nt: TGCAGTGCTAGAACCGGGACTAGCGGCGCCTACGAGCAGTACTTC
clone_size: NA; v_call: TRBV19; j_call: TRBJ2-5; d_call: NA; cdr3_aa: CASSIKIQETQYF; cdr3_nt: TGTGCCAGTAGTATTAAGATCCAAGAGACCCAGTACTTC